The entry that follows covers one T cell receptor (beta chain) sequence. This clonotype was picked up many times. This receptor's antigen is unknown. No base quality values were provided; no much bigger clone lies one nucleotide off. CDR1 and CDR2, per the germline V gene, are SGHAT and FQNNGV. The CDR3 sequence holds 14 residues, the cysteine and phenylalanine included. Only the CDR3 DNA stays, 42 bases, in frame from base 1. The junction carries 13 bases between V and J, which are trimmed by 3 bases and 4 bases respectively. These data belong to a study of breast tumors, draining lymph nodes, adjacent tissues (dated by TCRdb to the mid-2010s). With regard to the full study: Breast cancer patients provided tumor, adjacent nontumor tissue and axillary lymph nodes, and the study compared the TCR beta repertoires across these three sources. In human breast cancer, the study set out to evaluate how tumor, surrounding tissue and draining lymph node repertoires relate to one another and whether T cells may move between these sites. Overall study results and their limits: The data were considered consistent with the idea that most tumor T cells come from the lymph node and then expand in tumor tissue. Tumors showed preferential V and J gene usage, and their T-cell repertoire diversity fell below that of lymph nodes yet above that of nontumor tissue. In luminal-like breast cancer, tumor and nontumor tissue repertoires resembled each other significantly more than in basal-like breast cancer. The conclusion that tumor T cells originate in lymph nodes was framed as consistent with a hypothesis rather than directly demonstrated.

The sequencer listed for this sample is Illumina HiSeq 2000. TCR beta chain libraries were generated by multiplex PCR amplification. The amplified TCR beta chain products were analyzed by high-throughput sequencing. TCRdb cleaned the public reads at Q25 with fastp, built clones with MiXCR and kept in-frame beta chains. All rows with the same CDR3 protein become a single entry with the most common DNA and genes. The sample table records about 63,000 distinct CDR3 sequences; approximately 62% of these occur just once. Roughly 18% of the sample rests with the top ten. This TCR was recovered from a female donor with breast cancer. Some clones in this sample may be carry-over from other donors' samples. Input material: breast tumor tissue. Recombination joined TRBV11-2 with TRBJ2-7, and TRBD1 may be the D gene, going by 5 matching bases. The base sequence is TGTGCCAGCAGCTTTCAGGGTGCCGAATACGAGCAGTACTTC. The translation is CASSFQGAEYEQYF.